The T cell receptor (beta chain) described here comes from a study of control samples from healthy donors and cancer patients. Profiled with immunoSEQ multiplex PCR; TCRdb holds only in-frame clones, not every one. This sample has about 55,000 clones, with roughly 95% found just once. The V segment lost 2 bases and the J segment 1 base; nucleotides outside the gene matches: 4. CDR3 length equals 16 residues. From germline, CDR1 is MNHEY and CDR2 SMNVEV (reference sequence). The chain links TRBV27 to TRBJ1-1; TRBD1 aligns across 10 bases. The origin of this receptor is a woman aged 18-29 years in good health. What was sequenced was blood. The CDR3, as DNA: TGTGCCAGCAGTTTAATTCGGACAGGGGGGAACACTGAAGCTTTCTTT. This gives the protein CASSLIRTGGNTEAFF.